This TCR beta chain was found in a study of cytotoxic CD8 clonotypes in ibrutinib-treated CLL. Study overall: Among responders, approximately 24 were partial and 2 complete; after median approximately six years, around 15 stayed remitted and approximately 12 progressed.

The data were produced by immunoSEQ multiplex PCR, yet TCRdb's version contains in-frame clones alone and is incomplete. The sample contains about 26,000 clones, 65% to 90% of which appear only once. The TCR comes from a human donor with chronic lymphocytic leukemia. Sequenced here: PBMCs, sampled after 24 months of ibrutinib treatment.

The CDR3 DNA reads TGTGCCAGCAGTGAACCGACTAGCGGGGGGCCTCATTCCGGGGAGCTGTTTTTT. This gives the protein CASSEPTSGGPHSGELFF. The rearrangement links TRBV6-4 to TRBJ2-2; TRBD2 matches 13 bases. Losses at the gene ends were 3 bases for V and 6 bases for J; bases not matched to a gene: 10. CDR1 is MRHNA and CDR2 is SNTAGT in the germline V gene. CDR3 length: 18 amino acids.